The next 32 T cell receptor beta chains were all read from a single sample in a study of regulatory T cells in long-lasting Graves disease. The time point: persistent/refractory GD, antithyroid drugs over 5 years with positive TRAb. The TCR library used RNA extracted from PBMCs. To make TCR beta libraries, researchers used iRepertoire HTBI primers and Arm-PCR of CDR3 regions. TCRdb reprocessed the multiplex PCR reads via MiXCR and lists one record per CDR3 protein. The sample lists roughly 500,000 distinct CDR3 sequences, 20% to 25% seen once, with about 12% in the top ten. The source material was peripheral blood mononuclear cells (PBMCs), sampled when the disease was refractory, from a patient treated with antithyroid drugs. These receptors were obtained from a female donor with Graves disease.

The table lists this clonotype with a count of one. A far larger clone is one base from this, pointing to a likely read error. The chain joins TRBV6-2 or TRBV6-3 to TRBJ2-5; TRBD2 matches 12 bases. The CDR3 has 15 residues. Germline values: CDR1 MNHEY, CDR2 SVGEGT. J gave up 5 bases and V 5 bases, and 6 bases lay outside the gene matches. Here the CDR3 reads CASSEGTSGSETQYF. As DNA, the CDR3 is TGTGCCAGCAGTGAAGGGACTAGCGGGTCGGAGACCCAGTACTTC.

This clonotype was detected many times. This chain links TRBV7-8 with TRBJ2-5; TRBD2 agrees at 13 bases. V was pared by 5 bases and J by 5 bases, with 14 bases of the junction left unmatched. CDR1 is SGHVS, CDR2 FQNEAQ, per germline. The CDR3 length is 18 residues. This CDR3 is CASSKIRGLAGWGETQYF. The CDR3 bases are TGTGCCAGCAGCAAAATCCGGGGACTAGCGGGATGGGGGGAGACCCAGTACTTC.

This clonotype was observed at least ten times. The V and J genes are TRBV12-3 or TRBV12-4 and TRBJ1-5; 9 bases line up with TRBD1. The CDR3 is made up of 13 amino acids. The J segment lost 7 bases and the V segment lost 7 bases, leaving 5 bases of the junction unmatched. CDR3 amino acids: CASNPGQGQPQHF. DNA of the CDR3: TGTGCCAGCAACCCCGGACAGGGGCAGCCCCAGCATTTT.

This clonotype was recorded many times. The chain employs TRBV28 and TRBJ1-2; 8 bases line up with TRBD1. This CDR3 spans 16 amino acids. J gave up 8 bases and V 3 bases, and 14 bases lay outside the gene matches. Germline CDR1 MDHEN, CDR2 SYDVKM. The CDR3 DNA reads TGTGCCAGCAGTTTTAGGCAGGGGGCCAAGAGTATCGGCTACACCTTC. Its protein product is CASSFRQGAKSIGYTF.

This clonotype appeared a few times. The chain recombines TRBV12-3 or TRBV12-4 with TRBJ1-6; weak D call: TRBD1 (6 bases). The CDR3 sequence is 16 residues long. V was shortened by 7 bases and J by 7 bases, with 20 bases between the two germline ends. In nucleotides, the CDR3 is TGTGCCAGCAATCCTGGGGGGCCGCTTTCCAATTCACCCCTCCACTTT. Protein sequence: CASNPGGPLSNSPLHF.

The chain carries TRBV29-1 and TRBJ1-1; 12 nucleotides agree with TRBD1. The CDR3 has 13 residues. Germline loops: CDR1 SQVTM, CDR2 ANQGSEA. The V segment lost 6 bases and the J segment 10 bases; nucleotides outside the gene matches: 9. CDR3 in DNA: TGCAGCGTGGATCCGGGACAGGGGGCCGGAGCTTTCTTT. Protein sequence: CSVDPGQGAGAFF.

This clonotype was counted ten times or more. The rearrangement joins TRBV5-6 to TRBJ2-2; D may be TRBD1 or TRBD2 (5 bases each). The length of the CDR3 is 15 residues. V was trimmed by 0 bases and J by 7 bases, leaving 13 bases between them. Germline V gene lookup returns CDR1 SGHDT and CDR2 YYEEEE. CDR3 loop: CASSLVTGAGGELFF. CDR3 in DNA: TGTGCCAGCAGCTTGGTAACCGGGGCTGGCGGGGAGCTGTTTTTT.

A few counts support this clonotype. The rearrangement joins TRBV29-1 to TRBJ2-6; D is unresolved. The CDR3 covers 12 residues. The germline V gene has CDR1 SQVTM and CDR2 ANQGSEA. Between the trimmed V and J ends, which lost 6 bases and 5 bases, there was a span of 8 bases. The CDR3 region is CSVELRANVLTF. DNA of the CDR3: TGCAGCGTCGAGTTAAGGGCCAACGTCCTGACTTTC. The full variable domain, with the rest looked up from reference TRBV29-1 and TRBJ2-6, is SAVISQKPSRDICQRGTSLTIQCQVDSQVTMMFWYRQQPGQSLTLIATANQGSEATYESGFVIDKFPISRPNLTFSTLTVSNMSPEDSSIYLCSVELRANVLTFGAGSRLTVL.

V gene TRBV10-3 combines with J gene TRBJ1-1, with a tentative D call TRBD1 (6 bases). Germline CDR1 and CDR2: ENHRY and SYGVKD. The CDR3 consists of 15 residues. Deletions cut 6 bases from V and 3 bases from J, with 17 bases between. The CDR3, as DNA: TGTGCCATCAGGCGGGCCATCAGGGGAGACACTGAAGCTTTCTTT. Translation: CAIRRAIRGDTEAFF.

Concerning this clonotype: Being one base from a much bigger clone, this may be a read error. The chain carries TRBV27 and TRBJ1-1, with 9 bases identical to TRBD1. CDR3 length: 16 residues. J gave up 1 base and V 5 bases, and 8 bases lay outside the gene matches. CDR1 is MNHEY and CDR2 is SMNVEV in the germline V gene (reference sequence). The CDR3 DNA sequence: TGTGCCAGCAGTGGGACCGGGACAGGGTCGAACACTGAAGCTTTCTTT. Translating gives CASSGTGTGSNTEAFF.

This CDR3 reads CASSSGGAYTEAFF. The CDR3 nucleotides read TGCGCCAGCAGCTCGGGGGGGGCCTACACTGAAGCTTTCTTT. The V gene is TRBV5-1, the J gene TRBJ1-1, with a weak D call TRBD1 (6 bases). Germline values: CDR1 SGHRS, CDR2 YFSETQ. V dropped 3 bases and J dropped 3 bases, with 12 bases sitting between them. This CDR3 has 14 amino acids.

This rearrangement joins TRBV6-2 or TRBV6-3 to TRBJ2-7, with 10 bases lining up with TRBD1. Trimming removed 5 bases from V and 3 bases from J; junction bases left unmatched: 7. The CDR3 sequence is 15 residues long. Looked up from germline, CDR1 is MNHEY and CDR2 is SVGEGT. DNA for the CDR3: TGTGCCAGCAGTGAAGGGACAGGGGCGTACTACGAGCAGTACTTC. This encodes CASSEGTGAYYEQYF.

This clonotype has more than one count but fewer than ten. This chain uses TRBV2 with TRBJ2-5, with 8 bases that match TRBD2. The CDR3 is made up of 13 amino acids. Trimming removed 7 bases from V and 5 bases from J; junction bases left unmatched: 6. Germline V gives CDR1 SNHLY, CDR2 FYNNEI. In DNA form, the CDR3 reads TGTGCCAGCATTGGTAGCGGGGTGGAGACCCAGTACTTC. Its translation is CASIGSGVETQYF.

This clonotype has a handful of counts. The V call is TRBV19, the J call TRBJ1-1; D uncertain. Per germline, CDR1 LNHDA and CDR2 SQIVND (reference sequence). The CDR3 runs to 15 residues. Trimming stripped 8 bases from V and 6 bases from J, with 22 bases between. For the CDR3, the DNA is TGTGCCAGTTCTAATTATCATACAGACTTACCTGAAGCTTTCTTT. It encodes CASSNYHTDLPEAFF.

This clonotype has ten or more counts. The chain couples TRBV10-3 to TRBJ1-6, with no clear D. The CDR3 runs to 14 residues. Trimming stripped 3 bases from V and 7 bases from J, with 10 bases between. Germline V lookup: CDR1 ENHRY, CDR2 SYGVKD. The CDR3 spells CAISEYGPNSPLHF. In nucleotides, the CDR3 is TGTGCCATCAGTGAATACGGTCCAAATTCACCCCTCCACTTT.

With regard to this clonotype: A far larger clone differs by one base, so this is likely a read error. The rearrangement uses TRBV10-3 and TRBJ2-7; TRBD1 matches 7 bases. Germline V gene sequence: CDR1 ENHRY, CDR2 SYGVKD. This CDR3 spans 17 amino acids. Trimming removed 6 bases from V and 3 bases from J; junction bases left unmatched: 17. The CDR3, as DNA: TGTGCCATCAGCCTGGTACCGTCAGGAGACAGGGACTACGAGCAGTACTTC. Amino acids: CAISLVPSGDRDYEQYF.

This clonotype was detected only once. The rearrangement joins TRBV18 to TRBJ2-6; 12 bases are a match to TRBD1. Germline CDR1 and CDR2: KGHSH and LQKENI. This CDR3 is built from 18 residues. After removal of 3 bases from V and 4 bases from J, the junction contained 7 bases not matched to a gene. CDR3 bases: TGTGCCAGCTCACCGCCGGGACAGGGGGCGTCGGGGGCCAACGTCCTGACTTTC. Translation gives CASSPPGQGASGANVLTF. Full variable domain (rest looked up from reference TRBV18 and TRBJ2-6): NAGVMQNPRHLVRRRGQEARLRCSPMKGHSHVYWYRQLPEEGLKFMVYLQKENIIDESGMPKERFSAEFPKEGPSILRIQQVVRGDSAAYFCASSPPGQGASGANVLTFGAGSRLTVL.

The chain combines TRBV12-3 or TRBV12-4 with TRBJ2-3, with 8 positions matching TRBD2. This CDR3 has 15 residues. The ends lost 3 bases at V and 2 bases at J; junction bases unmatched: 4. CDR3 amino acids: CASSLAGGLTDTQYF. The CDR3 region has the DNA TGTGCCAGCAGTTTGGCGGGAGGCCTCACAGATACGCAGTATTTT.

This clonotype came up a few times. For the CDR3, the DNA is TGTGCCAGCAGGGACAGGGCCTGGGACGAGCAGTACTTC. Its protein is CASRDRAWDEQYF. The chain joins TRBV6-1 to TRBJ2-7; 8 nucleotides line up with TRBD1. The ends lost 6 bases at V and 5 bases at J; junction bases unmatched: 6. The germline V gene has CDR1 MNHNS and CDR2 SASEGT. The CDR3 is 13 amino acids.

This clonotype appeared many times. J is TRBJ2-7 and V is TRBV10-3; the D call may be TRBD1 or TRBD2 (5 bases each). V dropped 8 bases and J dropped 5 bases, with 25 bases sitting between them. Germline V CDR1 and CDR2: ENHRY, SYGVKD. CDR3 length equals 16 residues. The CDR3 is CAIRSDFRGPGDEQYF. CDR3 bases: TGTGCCATCCGAAGTGACTTCCGGGGACCCGGAGACGAGCAGTACTTC.

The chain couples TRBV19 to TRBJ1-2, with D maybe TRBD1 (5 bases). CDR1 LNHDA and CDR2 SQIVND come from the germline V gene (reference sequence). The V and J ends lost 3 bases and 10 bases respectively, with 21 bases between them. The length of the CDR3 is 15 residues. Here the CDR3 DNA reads TGTGCCAGTAGTATTCTGGGGGTCTCTTGGGGAGTCTACACCTTC. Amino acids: CASSILGVSWGVYTF. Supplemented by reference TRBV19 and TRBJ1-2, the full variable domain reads DGGITQSPKYLFRKEGQNVTLSCEQNLNHDAMYWYRQDPGQGLRLIYYSQIVNDFQKGDIAEGYSVSREKKESFPLTVTSAQKNPTAFYLCASSILGVSWGVYTFGSGTRLTVV.

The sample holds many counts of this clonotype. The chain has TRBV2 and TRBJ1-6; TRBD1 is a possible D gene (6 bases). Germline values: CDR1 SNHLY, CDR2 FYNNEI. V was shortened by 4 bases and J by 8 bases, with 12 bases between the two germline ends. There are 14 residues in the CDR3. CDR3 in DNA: TGTGCCAGCAGTGGGGGGCGTCGGCATTCACCCCTCCACTTT. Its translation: CASSGGRRHSPLHF.

This chain's CDR3 is CATSRDFGGEANYGYTF. CDR3 bases: TGTGCCACCAGCAGAGATTTTGGGGGCGAAGCTAACTATGGCTACACCTTC. The J gene is TRBJ1-2, the V gene TRBV15; D is perhaps TRBD1 (6 bases). The CDR3 has 17 residues. CDR1 LNHNV and CDR2 YYDKDF come from the germline V gene (reference sequence). The V end was cut by 0 bases, the J end by 0 bases, with 14 bases between.

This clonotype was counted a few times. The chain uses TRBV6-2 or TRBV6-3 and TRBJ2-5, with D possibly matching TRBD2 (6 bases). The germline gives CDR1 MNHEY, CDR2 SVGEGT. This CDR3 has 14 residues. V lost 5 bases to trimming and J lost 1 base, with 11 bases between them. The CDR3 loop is CASSEGGFQETQYF. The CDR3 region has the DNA TGTGCCAGCAGTGAGGGAGGCTTCCAAGAGACCCAGTACTTC.

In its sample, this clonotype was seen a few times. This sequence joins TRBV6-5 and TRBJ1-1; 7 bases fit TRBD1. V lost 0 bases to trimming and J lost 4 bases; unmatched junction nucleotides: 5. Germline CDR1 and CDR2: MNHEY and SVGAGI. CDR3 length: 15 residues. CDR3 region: CASSYSRQGFTEAFF. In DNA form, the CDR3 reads TGTGCCAGCAGTTACTCGCGACAGGGCTTCACTGAAGCTTTCTTT.

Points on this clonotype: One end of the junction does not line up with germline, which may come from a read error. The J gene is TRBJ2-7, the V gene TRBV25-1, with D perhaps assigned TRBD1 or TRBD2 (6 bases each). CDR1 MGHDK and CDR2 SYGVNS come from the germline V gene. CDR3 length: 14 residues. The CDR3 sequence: CASSGLTGTQEPYF. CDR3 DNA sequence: TGTGCCAGCAGTGGCCTAACAGGGACTCAGGAGCCGTACTTC.

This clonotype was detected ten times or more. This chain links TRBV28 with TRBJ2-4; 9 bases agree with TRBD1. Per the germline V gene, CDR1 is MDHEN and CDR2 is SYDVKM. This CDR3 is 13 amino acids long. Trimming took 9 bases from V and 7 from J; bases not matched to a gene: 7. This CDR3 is CASLQGALNIQYF. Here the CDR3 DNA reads TGTGCCAGTTTACAGGGGGCGTTGAACATTCAGTACTTC.

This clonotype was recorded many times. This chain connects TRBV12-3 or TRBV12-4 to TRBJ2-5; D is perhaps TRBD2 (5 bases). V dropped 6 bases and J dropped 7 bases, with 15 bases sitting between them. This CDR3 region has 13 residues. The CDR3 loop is CASRSGLGGTQYF. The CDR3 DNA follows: TGTGCCAGCAGGTCTGGACTGGGCGGGACCCAGTACTTC.

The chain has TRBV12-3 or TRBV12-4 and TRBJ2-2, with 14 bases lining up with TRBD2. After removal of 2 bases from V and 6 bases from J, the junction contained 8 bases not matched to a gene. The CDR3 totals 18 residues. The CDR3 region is CASSLWGLAGVNAGELFF. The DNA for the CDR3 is TGTGCCAGCAGTTTATGGGGACTAGCGGGGGTAAATGCCGGGGAGCTGTTTTTT.

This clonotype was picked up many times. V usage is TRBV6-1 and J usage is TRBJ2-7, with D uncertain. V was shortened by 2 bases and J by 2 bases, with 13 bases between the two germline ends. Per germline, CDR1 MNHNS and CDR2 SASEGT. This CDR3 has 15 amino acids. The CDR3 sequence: CASSESGTVAYEQYF. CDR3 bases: TGTGCCAGCAGTGAATCGGGCACGGTGGCCTACGAGCAGTACTTC.

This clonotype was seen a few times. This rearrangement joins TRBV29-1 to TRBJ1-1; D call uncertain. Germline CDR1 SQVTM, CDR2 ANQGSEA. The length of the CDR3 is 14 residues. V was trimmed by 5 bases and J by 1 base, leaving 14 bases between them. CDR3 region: CSVPPVHQNTEAFF. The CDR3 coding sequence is TGCAGCGTTCCCCCCGTCCATCAGAACACTGAAGCTTTCTTT.

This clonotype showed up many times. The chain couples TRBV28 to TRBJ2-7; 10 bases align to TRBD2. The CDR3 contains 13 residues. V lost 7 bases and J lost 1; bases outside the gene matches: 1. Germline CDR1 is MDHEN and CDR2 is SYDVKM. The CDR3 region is CASMTSGSYEQYF. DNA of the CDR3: TGTGCCAGCATGACTAGCGGGTCCTACGAGCAGTACTTC.